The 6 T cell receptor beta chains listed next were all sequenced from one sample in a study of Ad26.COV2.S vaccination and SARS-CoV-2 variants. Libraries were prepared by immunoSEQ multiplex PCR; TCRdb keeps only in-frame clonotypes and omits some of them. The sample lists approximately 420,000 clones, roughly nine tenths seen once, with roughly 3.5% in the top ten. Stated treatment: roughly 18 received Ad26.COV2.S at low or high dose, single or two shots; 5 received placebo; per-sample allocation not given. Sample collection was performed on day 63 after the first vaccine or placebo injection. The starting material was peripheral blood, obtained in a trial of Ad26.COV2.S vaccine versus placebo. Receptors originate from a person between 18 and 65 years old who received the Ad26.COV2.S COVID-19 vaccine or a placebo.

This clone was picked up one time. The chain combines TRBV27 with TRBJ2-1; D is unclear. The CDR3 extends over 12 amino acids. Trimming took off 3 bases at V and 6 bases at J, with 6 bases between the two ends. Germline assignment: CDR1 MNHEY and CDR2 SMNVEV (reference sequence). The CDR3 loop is CASSFMGNEQFF. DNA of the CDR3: TGTGCCAGCAGTTTTATGGGCAATGAGCAGTTCTTC.

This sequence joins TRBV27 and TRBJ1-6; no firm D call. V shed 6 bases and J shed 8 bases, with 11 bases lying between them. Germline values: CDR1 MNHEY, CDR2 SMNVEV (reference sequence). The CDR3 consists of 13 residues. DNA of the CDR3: TGTGCCAGCAGCGATCAGGTTCATTCACCCCTCCACTTT. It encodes CASSDQVHSPLHF.

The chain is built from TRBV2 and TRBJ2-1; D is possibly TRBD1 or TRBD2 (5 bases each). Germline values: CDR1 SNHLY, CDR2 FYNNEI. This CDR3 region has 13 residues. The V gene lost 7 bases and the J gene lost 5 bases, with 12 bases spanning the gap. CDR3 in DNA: TGTGCCAGCACAAGGGACCTAAACAATGAGCAGTTCTTC. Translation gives CASTRDLNNEQFF.

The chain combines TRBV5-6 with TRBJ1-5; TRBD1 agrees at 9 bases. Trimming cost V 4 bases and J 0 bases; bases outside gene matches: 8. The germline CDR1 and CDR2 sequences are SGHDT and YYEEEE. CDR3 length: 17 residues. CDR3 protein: CASSIRDRAHSNQPQHF. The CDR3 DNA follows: TGTGCCAGCAGCATCAGGGACAGGGCCCATAGCAATCAGCCCCAGCATTTT.

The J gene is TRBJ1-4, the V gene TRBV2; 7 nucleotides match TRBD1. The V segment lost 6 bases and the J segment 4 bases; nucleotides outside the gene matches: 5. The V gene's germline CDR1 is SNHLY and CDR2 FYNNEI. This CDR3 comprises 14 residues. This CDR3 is CASSPQGSNEKLFF. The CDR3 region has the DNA TGTGCCAGCAGCCCACAGGGGAGTAATGAAAAACTGTTTTTT.

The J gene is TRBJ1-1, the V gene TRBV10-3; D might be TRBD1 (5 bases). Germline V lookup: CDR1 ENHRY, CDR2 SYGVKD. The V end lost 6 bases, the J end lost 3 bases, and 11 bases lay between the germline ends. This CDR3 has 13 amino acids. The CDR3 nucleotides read TGTGCCATCAGAGGGACGGCCGACACTGAAGCTTTCTTT. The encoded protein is CAIRGTADTEAFF.